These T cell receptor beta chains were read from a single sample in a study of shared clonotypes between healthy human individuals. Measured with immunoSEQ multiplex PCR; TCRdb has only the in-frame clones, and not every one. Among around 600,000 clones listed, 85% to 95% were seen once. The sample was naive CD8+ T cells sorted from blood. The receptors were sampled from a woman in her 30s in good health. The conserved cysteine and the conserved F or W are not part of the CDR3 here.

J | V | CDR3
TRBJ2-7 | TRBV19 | ASSQETDYSYEQY
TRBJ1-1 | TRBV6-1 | ASSSWTSMNTEAF
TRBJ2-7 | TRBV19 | ASRNLAGLDEQY
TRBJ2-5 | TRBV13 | ASSFGGGGTETQY
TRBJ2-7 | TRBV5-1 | ASSFEGYEQY
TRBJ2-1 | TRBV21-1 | ARPREFGDEQF
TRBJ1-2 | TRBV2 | ASSGAGNYGYT
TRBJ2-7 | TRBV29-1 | SVAAGVRYEQY
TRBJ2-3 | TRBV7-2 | ASSLVPGQGADTQY
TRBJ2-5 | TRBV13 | ASEGEDRPIHETQY
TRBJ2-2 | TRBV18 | ASSLRRYGAGELF
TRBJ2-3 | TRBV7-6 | ASSPGGGLTDTQY
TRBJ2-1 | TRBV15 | ATGVAGELEQF
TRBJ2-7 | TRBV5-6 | ASSWGGSYEQY
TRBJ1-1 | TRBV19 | ASSIAPSTEAF
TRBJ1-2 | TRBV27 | ASSLRDRGIYGYT
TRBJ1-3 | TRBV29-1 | SVVIWESSGNTIY
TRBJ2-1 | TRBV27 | ASRLGGVLNEQF
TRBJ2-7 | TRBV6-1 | ASSELGTGDLYEQY
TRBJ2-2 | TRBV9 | ASSGGTGRPGELF
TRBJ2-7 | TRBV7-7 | ASSLGAPTSGLHYEQY
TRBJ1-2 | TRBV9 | ASSGNRETNYGYT
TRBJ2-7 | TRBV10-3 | AIRDQGYEQY
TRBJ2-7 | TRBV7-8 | ASSPGQGGFYEQY
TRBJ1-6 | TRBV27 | ASSLTGWSYNSPLH
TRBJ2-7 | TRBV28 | ASQPTTRFGEQY
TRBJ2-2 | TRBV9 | ASSPFDGSNTGELF
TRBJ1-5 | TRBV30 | AWSVGQGSQPQH
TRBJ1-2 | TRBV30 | ASPRSKDGYT
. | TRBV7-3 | ASSPGQGADEQY
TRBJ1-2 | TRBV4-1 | ASGGFARKDYGYT
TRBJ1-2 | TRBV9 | ASSGWRRGHNYGYT
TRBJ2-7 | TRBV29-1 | SGRDSPYEQY
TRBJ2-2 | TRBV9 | ASSGGLAGERNTGELF
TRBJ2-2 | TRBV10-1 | ASSLGLYANTGELF
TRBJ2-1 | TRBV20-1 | SARVITEQF
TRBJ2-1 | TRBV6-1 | ASSEMTGGALGEQF
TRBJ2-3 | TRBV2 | ASTPRGSRSGTDTQY
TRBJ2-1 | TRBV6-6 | ASSNRLAGNEQF
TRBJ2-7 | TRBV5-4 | ASSLSPGGEQY
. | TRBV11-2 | ASSLGGLVSPGWDEQY
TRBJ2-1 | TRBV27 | ASSPRSYNEQF